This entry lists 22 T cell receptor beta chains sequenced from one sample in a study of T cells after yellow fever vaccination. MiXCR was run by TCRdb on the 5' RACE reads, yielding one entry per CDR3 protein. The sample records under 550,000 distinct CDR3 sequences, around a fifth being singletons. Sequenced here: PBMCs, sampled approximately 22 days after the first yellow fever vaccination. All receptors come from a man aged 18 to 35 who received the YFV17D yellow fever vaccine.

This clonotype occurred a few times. CDR3 sequence reads: CSVEDRGGPQETQYF. The DNA for the CDR3 is TGCAGCGTTGAAGACAGGGGAGGGCCTCAAGAGACCCAGTACTTC. The gene calls are TRBV29-1 and TRBJ2-5; D might be TRBD2 (7 bases). Germline CDR1 and CDR2: SQVTM and ANQGSEA. The CDR3 totals 15 residues. With 0 bases removed from V and 2 bases from J, the gap between germline ends came to 13 bases.

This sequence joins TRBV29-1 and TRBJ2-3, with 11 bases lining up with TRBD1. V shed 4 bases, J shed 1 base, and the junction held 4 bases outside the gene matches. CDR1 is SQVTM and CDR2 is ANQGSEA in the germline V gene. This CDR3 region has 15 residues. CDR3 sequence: CSVGTGGVRTDTQYF. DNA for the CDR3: TGCAGCGTTGGGACAGGGGGCGTTCGCACAGATACGCAGTATTTT.

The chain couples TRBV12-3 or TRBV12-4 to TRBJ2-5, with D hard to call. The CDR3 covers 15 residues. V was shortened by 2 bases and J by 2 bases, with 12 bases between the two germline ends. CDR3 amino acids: CASSLSIPPQETQYF. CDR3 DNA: TGTGCCAGCAGTTTATCAATACCCCCACAAGAGACCCAGTACTTC.

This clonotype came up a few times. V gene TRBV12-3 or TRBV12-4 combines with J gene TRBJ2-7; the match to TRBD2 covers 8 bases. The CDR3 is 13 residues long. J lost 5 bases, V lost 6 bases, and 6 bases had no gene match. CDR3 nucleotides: TGTGCCAGCAGCCGGGGGGGTTTCCACGAGCAGTACTTC. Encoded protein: CASSRGGFHEQYF.

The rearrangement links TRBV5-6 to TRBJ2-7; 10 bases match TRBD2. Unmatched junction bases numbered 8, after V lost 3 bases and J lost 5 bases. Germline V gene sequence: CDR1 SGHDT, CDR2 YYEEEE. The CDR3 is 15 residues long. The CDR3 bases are TGTGCCAGCAGCTCCGGGACTAGCGAAGACAACGAGCAGTACGTC. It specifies CASSSGTSEDNEQYV.

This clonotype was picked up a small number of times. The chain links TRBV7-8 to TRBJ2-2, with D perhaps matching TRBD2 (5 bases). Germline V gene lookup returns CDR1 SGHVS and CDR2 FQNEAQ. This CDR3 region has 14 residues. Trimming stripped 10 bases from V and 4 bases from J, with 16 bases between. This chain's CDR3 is CATQLGRTTGELFF. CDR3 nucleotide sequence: TGTGCCACCCAGCTTGGGAGAACCACCGGGGAGCTGTTTTTT.

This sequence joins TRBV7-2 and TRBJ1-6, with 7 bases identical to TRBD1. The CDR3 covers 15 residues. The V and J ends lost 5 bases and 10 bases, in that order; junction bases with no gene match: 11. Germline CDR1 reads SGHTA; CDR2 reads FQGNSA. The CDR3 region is CASSPDREPSSPLHF. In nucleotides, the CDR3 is TGTGCCAGCAGCCCCGACAGGGAACCTTCGTCACCCCTCCACTTT.

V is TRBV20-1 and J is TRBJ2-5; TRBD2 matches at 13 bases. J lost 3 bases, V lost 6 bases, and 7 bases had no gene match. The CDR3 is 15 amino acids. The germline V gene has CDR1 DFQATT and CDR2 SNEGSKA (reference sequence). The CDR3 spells CSAIWGLAGKETQYF. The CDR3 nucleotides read TGCAGTGCCATTTGGGGACTAGCGGGGAAAGAGACCCAGTACTTC.

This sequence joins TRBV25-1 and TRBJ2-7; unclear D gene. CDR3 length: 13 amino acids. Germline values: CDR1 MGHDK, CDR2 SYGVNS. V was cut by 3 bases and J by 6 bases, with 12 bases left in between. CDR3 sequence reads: CASSDPPLGEQYV. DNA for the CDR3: TGTGCCAGCAGTGACCCGCCTCTGGGCGAGCAGTACGTC.

The CDR3 nucleotides are TGCGCCAGCAGTGAGGGGGGTACGAACACCGGGGAGCTGTTTTTT. Its translation is CASSEGGTNTGELFF. The chain is built from TRBV10-1 and TRBJ2-2; D might be TRBD1 or TRBD2, each matching 5 bases. The V gene's germline CDR1 is WNHNN and CDR2 SYGVQD (reference sequence). The CDR3 runs to 15 residues. Trimming shortened V by 2 bases and J by 0 bases, and 7 bases separated the two germline ends.

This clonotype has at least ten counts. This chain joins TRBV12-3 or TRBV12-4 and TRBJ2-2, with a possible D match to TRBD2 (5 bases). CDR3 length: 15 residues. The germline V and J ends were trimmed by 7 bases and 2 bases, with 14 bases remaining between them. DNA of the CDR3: TGTGCCAGCACCCTCCGGGGTTCCAACACCGGGGAGCTGTTTTTT. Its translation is CASTLRGSNTGELFF.

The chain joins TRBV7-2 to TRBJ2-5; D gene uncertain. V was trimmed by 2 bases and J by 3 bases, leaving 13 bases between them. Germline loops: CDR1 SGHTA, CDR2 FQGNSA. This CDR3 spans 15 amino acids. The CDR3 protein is CASSLSKGIEETQYF. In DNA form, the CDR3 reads TGTGCCAGCAGCTTATCGAAGGGAATTGAAGAGACCCAGTACTTC.

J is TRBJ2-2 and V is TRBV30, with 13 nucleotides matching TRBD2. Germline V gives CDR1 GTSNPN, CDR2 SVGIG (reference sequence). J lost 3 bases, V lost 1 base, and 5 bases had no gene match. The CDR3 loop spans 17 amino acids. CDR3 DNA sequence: TGTGCCTGGAGTGGACTAGCGGGGGGATTCTACACCGGGGAGCTGTTTTTT. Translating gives CAWSGLAGGFYTGELFF. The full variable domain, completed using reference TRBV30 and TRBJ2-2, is SQTIHQWPATLVQPVGSPLSLECTVEGTSNPNLYWYRQAAGRGLQLLFYSVGIGQISSEVPQNLSASRPQDRQFILSSKKLLLSDSGFYLCAWSGLAGGFYTGELFFGEGSRLTVL.

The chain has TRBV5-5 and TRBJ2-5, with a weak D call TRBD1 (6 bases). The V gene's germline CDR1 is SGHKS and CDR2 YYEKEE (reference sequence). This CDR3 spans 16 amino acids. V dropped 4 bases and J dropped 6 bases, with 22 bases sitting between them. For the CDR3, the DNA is TGTGCCAGCAGCCCAACCCCCGGGACAACAAAAAAGACCCAGTACTTC. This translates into CASSPTPGTTKKTQYF. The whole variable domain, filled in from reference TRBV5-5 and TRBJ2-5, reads DAGVTQSPTHLIKTRGQQVTLRCSPISGHKSVSWYQQVLGQGPQFIFQYYEKEERGRGNFPDRFSARQFPNYSSELNVNALLLGDSALYLCASSPTPGTTKKTQYFGPGTRLLVL.

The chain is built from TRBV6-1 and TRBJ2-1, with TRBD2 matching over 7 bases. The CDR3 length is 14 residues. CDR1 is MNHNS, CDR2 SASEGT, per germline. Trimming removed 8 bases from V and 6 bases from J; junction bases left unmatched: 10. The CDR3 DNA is TGTGCCAGCGGAACTAGCGTTTCTTTCAATGAGCAGTTCTTC. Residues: CASGTSVSFNEQFF.

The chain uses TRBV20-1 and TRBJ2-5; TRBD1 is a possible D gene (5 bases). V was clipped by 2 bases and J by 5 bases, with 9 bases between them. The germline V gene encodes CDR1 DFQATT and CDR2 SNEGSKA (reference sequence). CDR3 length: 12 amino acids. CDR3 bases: TGCAGTGCTAGATTCGCAGGGGAGACCCAGTACTTC. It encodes CSARFAGETQYF.

The CDR3 coding sequence is TGTGCCAGCAGCTTGGCGCCAGTAGGAGAGACCCAGTACTTC. Protein product: CASSLAPVGETQYF. The gene calls are TRBV5-4 and TRBJ2-5; unclear D gene. The CDR3 runs to 14 residues. CDR1 and CDR2 from the germline V gene are SGHNT and YYREEE (reference sequence). Trimming pared 0 bases from V and 4 bases from J, leaving 10 bases between.

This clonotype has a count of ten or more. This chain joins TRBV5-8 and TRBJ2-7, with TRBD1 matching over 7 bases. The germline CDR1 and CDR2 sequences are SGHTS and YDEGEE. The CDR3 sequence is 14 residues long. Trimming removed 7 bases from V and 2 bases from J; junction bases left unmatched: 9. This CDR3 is CASAHPQGTYEQYF. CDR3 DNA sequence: TGTGCCAGCGCCCATCCACAGGGGACCTACGAGCAGTACTTC.

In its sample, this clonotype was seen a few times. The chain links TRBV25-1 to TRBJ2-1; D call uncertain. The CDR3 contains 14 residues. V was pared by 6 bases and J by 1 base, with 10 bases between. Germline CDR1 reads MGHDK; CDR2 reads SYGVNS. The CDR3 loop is CASSDGRSYNEQFF. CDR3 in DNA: TGTGCCAGCAGCGACGGGCGGTCCTACAATGAGCAGTTCTTC. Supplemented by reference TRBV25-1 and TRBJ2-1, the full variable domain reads EADIYQTPRYLVIGTGKKITLECSQTMGHDKMYWYQQDPGMELHLIHYSYGVNSTEKGDLSSESTVSRIRTEHFPLTLESARPSHTSQYLCASSDGRSYNEQFFGPGTRLTVL.

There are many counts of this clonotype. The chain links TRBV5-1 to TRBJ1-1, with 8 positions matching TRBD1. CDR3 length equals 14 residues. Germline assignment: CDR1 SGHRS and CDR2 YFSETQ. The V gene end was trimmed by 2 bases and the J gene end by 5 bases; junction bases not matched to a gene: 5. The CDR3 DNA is TGCGCCAGCAGCTTTATGACAGGGGCTACTGAAGCTTTCTTT. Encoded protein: CASSFMTGATEAFF.

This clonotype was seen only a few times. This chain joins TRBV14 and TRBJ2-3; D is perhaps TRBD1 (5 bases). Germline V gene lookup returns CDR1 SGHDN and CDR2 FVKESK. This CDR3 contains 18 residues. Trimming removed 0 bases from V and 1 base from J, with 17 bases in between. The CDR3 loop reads CASSQDWRRVSGTDTQYF. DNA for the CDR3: TGTGCCAGCAGCCAAGATTGGCGCAGGGTTTCGGGCACAGATACGCAGTATTTT.

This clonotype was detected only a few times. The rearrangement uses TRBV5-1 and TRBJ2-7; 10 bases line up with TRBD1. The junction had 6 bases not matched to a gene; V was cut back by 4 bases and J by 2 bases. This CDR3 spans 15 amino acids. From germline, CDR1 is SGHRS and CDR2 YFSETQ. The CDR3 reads CASSRGTGDTYEQYV. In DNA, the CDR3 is TGCGCCAGCAGCCGGGGGACAGGGGACACCTACGAGCAGTACGTC.